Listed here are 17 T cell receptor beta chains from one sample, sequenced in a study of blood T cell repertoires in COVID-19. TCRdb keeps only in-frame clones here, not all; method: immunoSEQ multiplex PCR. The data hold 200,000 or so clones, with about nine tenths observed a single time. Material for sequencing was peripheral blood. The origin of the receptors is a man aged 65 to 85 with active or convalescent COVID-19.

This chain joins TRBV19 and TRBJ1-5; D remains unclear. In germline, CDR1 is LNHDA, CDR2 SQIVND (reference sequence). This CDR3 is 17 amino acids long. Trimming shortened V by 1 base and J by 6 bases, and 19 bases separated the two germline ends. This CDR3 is CASSIGRVRIPGQPQHF. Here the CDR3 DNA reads TGTGCCAGTAGTATAGGACGGGTCAGAATCCCGGGTCAGCCCCAGCATTTT.

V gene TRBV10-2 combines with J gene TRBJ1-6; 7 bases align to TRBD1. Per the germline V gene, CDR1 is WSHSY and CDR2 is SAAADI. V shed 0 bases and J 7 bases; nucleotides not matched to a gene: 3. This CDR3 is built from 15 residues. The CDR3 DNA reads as TGCGCCAGCAGTGAGTCGACAGGGTCCAATTCACCCCTCCACTTT. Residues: CASSESTGSNSPLHF.

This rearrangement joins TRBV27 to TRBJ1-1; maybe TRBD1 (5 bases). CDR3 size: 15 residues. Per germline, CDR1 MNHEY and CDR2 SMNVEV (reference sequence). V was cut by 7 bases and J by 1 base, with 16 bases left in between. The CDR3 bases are TGTGCCAGCAAGCCCCATGGGGCCCCGAACACTGAAGCTTTCTTT. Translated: CASKPHGAPNTEAFF.

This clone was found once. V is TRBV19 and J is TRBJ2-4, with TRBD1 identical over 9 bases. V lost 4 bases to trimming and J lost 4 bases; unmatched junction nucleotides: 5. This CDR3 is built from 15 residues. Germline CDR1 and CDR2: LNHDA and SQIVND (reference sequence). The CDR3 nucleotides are TGTGCCAGTAGTACCCCGGGGACAGGGAAAAACATTCAGTACTTC. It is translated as CASSTPGTGKNIQYF.

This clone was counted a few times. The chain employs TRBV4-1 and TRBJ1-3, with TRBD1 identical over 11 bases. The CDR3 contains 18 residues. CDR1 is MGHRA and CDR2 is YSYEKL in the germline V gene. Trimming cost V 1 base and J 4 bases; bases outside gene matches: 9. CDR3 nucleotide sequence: TGCGCCAGCAGCCAAGCCCCGGACAGGGGGCTTTTAGGAAACACCATATATTTT. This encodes CASSQAPDRGLLGNTIYF.

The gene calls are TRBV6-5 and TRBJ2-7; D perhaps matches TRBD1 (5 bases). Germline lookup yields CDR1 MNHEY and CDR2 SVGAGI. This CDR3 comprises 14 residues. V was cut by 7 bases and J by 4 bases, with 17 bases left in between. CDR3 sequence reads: CASNFPGIKYEQYF. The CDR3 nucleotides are TGTGCCAGCAACTTCCCAGGGATTAAATACGAGCAGTACTTC.

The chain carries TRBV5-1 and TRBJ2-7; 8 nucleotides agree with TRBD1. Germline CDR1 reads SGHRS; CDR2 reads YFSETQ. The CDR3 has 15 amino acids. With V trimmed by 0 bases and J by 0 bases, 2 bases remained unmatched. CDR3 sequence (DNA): TGCGCCAGCAGCTTGGCCGGACAGGGCTCCTACGAGCAGTACTTC. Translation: CASSLAGQGSYEQYF.

This chain's CDR3 is CASSYRGANSPLHF. The DNA for the CDR3 is TGTGCCAGTAGCTACAGGGGGGCCAATTCACCCCTCCACTTT. The chain employs TRBV19 and TRBJ1-6, with 8 bases matching TRBD1. From germline, CDR1 is LNHDA and CDR2 SQIVND (reference sequence). Trimming removed 6 bases from V and 7 bases from J; junction bases left unmatched: 5. The CDR3 is 14 residues long.

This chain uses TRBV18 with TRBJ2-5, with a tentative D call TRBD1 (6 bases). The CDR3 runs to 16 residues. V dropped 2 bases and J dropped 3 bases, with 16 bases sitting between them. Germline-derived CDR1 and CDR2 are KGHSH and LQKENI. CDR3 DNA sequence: TGTGCCAGCTCACCAGGCCAGGGCAGGGGAAAAGAGACCCAGTACTTC. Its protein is CASSPGQGRGKETQYF.

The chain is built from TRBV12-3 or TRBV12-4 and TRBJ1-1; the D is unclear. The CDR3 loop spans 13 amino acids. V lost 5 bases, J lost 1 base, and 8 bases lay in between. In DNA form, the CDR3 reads TGTGCCAGCAGTCTGTTAGCGAACACTGAAGCTTTCTTT. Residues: CASSLLANTEAFF.

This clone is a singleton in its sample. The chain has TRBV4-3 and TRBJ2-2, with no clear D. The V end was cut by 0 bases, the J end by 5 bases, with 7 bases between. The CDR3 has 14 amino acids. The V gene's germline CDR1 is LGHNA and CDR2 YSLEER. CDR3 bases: TGCGCCAGCAGCCAAGATAGTGGTACCGGGGAGCTGTTTTTT. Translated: CASSQDSGTGELFF.

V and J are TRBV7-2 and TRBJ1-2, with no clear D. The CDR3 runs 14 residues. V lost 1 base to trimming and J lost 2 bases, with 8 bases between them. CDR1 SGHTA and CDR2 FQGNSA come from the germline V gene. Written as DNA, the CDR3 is TGTGCCAGCAGCTTAGGCAGACACAACTATGGCTACACCTTC. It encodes CASSLGRHNYGYTF.

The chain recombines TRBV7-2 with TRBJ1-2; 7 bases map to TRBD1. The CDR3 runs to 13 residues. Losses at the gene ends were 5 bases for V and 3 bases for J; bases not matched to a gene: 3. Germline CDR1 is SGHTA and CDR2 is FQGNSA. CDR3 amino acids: CASSDRADYGYTF. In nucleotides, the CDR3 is TGTGCCAGCAGCGACAGGGCGGACTATGGCTACACCTTC.

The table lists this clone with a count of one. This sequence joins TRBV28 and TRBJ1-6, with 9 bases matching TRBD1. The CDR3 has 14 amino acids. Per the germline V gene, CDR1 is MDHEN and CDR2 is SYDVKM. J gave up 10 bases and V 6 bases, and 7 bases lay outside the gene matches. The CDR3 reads CASRTGTGNSPLHF. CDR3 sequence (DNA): TGTGCCAGCAGAACCGGGACAGGGAACTCACCCCTCCACTTT.

The CDR3, as DNA: TGCGCCAGCAGCGAGGACAGGGGAGGTCGGAATTCACCCCTCCACTTT. Translation gives CASSEDRGGRNSPLHF. The J gene is TRBJ1-6, the V gene TRBV10-2, with 9 bases lining up with TRBD1. The length of the CDR3 is 16 residues. Germline V CDR1 and CDR2: WSHSY, SAAADI. Unmatched junction bases numbered 10, after V lost 6 bases and J lost 7 bases.

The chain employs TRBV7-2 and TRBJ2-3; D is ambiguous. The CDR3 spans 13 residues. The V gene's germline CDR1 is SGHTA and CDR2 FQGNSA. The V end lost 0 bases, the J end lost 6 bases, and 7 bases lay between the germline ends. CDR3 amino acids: CASSLAFGDTQYF. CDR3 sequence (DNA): TGTGCCAGCAGCTTAGCGTTCGGGGATACGCAGTATTTT.

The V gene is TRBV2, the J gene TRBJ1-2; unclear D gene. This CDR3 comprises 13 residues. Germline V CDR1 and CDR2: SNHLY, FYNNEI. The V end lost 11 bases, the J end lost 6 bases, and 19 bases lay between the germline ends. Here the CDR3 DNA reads TGTGCCTCAGCAATTGGACTGAACCATGGCTACACCTTC. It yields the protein CASAIGLNHGYTF.